The table lists the clone carrying this TCR beta chain with a count of one. The antigen is not known. Method: immunoSEQ multiplex PCR; TCRdb's copy keeps in-frame clones and lacks some. This table holds about 10,000 clones, over 60% found once. This sample stems from a study of immune evolution from preneoplasia to lung adenocarcinoma. Broader study findings: Top clone share appeared to fall from AAH through AIS, MIA, adenocarcinoma.

Patients had resection in Japan or China between about 2014 and 2018. Each case's diagnosis was confirmed by two pathologists on H&E. Nucleic acids came from premalignant or tumor cells enriched by macro-dissection. The clonotype was recovered from a person aged 65 to 79 with lung adenocarcinoma. Some clones in this sample may be carry-over from other donors' samples. Sequenced: FFPE minimally invasive lung adenocarcinoma tissue.

CDR3 DNA: TGTGCCAGCAGCTTAGACCCGGGGTCCTACAATGAGCAGTTCTTC. This sequence encodes CASSLDPGSYNEQFF. The chain couples TRBV13 to TRBJ2-1, with a tentative D call TRBD2 (5 bases). The germline CDR1 and CDR2 sequences are PRHDT and FYEKMQ (reference sequence). Trimming took off 1 base at V and 1 base at J, with 8 bases between the two ends. The CDR3 is 15 residues long.